Listed here are 12 T cell receptor beta chains from one sample, sequenced in a study of lymphopenia after photon versus proton radiotherapy. Repertoires were generated with immunoSEQ multiplex PCR, while TCRdb's copy carries only in-frame clones and drops some. The top ten clones hold 2.5% to 3.5% of a sample with 30,000 to 45,000 clones, more than 70% of them seen once. Specimen: peripheral blood, collected from a patient treated with photon-based radiotherapy. Receptors were obtained from a man aged 50-60 years with gastric cancer.

This chain uses TRBV28 with TRBJ1-5; 7 bases agree with TRBD1. V shed 1 base and J 1 base; nucleotides not matched to a gene: 1. This CDR3 is 15 amino acids long. Germline V gives CDR1 MDHEN, CDR2 SYDVKM. Here the CDR3 reads CASSLLQGSNQPQHF. In nucleotides, the CDR3 is TGTGCCAGCAGTTTATTACAGGGGAGCAATCAGCCCCAGCATTTT.

The chain recombines TRBV28 with TRBJ1-2; the D gene is possibly TRBD1 (5 bases). V lost 7 bases to trimming and J lost 8 bases, with 14 bases between them. The germline V gene has CDR1 MDHEN and CDR2 SYDVKM. The CDR3 has 12 amino acids. CDR3 sequence reads: CASKIQGRGYTF. DNA of the CDR3: TGTGCCAGCAAGATCCAGGGTAGAGGCTACACCTTC.

This sequence joins TRBV2 and TRBJ2-7; 7 bases agree with TRBD1. From germline, CDR1 is SNHLY and CDR2 FYNNEI. Germline trimming cut 6 bases from V and 3 bases from J; bases unmatched to any gene: 5. The CDR3 is made up of 13 amino acids. As DNA, the CDR3 is TGTGCCAGCAGCCGACAGGGAAACTACGAGCAGTACTTC. Amino acid sequence: CASSRQGNYEQYF.

This rearrangement joins TRBV5-1 to TRBJ2-7, with 11 bases lining up with TRBD2. Per germline, CDR1 SGHRS and CDR2 YFSETQ. The V gene end was trimmed by 1 base and the J gene end by 2 bases; junction bases not matched to a gene: 5. This CDR3 is 16 amino acids long. CDR3: CASSLRGLAETYEQYF. For the CDR3, the DNA is TGCGCCAGCAGCTTGAGGGGACTAGCGGAGACCTACGAGCAGTACTTC.

The CDR3 here is CASLDRGSQPQHF. The CDR3 coding sequence is TGTGCCAGTCTTGACAGGGGAAGCCAGCCCCAGCATTTT. The genes are TRBV19 and TRBJ1-5, with 8 positions matching TRBD1. The CDR3 is made up of 13 amino acids. CDR1 is LNHDA and CDR2 is SQIVND in the germline V gene (reference sequence). V lost 8 bases, J lost 7 bases, and 7 bases stayed unmatched.

This chain joins TRBV25-1 and TRBJ1-2, with a possible D match to TRBD1 (6 bases). CDR3 length: 11 amino acids. V dropped 9 bases and J dropped 4 bases, with 9 bases sitting between them. Germline-derived CDR1 and CDR2 are MGHDK and SYGVNS. The CDR3 reads CASQGTYGYTF. In DNA, the CDR3 is TGTGCCAGTCAGGGGACCTATGGCTACACCTTC.

This clone has a single count. The chain couples TRBV23-1 to TRBJ2-5; TRBD1 aligns across 10 bases. The DNA end is more similar to TRBJ2-7, so the J call may be wrong. TRBV23-1 is noted as an ORF with a role that remains uncertain. The length of the CDR3 is 17 residues. The CDR3 DNA follows: TGCGCCAGCTCCCCCGAGAGACAGGGGGCGCTTAGGTACGAGCAGTACTTC. It codes for CASSPERQGALRYEQYF.

CDR3 in DNA: TGCGCCAGCAGCCAAGACCCCCGGGGAAACTATGGCTACACCTTC. Its translation is CASSQDPRGNYGYTF. The V and J genes are TRBV4-3 and TRBJ1-2; the D is unclear. The germline gives CDR1 LGHNA, CDR2 YSLEER. With 0 bases removed from V and 2 bases from J, the gap between germline ends came to 10 bases. The CDR3 has 15 residues.

This chain joins TRBV28 and TRBJ1-2; TRBD1 is a possible D gene (5 bases). The CDR3 has 13 residues. V was trimmed by 7 bases and J by 4 bases, leaving 13 bases between them. Germline V gene sequence: CDR1 MDHEN, CDR2 SYDVKM. CDR3 sequence: CASNPTAVYGYTF. DNA for the CDR3: TGTGCCAGCAACCCGACAGCCGTCTATGGCTACACCTTC.

V gene TRBV4-1 combines with J gene TRBJ2-5, with D hard to call. Trimming shortened V by 0 bases and J by 1 base, and 9 bases separated the two germline ends. The CDR3 length is 15 residues. Germline V gene sequence: CDR1 MGHRA, CDR2 YSYEKL. The CDR3 is CASSQDERIQETQYF. CDR3 sequence (DNA): TGCGCCAGCAGCCAAGATGAGAGAATCCAAGAGACCCAGTACTTC.

The chain recombines TRBV6-4 with TRBJ1-1, with a possible D match to TRBD1 (6 bases). CDR3 length: 13 amino acids. With 1 base removed from V and 5 bases from J, the gap between germline ends came to 8 bases. Per germline, CDR1 MRHNA and CDR2 SNTAGT. CDR3 bases: TGTGCCAGCAGTGACTTCAGGGGAACTGAAGCTTTCTTT. This translates into CASSDFRGTEAFF.

The rearrangement joins TRBV14 to TRBJ2-5; TRBD2 agrees at 10 bases. The V gene's germline CDR1 is SGHDN and CDR2 FVKESK. The CDR3 is made up of 15 amino acids. V shed 2 bases, J shed 5 bases, and the junction held 5 bases outside the gene matches. The DNA for the CDR3 is TGTGCCAGCAGCCAACTAGCGGGAGAGGGGGAGACCCAGTACTTC. This encodes CASSQLAGEGETQYF. The full variable domain, with the rest looked up from reference TRBV14 and TRBJ2-5, is EAGVTQFPSHSVIEKGQTVTLRCDPISGHDNLYWYRRVMGKEIKFLLHFVKESKQDESGMPNNRFLAERTGGTYSTLKVQPAELEDSGVYFCASSQLAGEGETQYFGPGTRLLVL.